The source of this TCR beta chain is a study of cytomegalovirus exposure and HLA in healthy donors. CDR3 size: 11 residues. CDR1 is MDHEN, CDR2 SYDVKM, per germline. Primers: 60 Vbeta forward and 13 Jbeta reverse. The data were produced by immunoSEQ multiplex PCR, yet TCRdb's version contains in-frame clones alone and is incomplete. The sample records about 64,000 clones, approximately 83% being singletons. The origin of this receptor is a female donor in good health and CMV-seronegative. The rearrangement joins TRBV28 to TRBJ1-1, with D tentatively TRBD1 (5 bases). Sequences were obtained from PBMCs. CDR3 region: CVGLSNTEAFF. In DNA form, the CDR3 reads TGTGTGGGACTTTCTAACACTGAAGCTTTCTTT.